This TCR beta chain was recovered during a study of cytomegalovirus exposure and HLA in healthy donors. The V and J ends lost 4 bases and 7 bases, in that order; junction bases with no gene match: 7. The CDR3 contains 16 residues. CDR1 and CDR2 (germline): MGHRA, YSYEKL. The PCR used 60 Vbeta and 13 Jbeta primers. Some clones are missing from TCRdb's copy, which holds only in-frame ones; the method was immunoSEQ multiplex PCR. The table has roughly 88,000 clones, less than 70% seen once. The material sequenced was PBMCs. This receptor was identified in a man aged 50 to 60 in good health and CMV-seronegative. The gene calls are TRBV4-1 and TRBJ2-2; the match to TRBD2 covers 12 bases. The CDR3: CASSRRLAGVVGELFF. The CDR3 DNA follows: TGCGCCAGCAGCCGTCGACTAGCGGGAGTGGTCGGGGAGCTGTTTTTT.